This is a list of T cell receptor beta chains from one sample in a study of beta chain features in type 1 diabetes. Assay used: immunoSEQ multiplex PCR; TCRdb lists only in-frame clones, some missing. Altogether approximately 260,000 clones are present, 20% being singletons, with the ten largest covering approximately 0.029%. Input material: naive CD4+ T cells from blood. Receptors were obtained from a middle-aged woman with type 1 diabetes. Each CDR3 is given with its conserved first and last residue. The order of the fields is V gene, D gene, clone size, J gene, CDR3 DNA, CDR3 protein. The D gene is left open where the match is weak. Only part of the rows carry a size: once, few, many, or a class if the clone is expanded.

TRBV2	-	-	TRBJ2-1	TGTGCCAGCAGTGAAGCGCGGAGCTACAATGAGCAGTTCTTC	CASSEARSYNEQFF
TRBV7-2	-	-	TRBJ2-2	TGTGCCAGCAGTTCGAGGGTCACCGGGGAGCTGTTTTTT	CASSSRVTGELFF
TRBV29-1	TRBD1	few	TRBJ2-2	TGCAGCTTTGGGACAGGGTTCACCGGGGAGCTGTTTTTT	CSFGTGFTGELFF
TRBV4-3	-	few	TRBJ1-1	TGCGCCAGCAGCCAGGAGGGTTGGACTGAAGCTTTCTTT	CASSQEGWTEAFF
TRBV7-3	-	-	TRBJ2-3	TGTGCCAGCAGCTTTGACTCCAGGGGAAGAGGCACAGATACGCAGTATTTT	CASSFDSRGRGTDTQYF
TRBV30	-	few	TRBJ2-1	TGTGCCTGGATAAGGCAGGGGCTCTACAATGAGCAGTTCTTC	CAWIRQGLYNEQFF
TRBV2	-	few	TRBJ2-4	TGTGCCAGCAGTGAGGGGATTAGGGGAGGCATTCAGTACTTC	CASSEGIRGGIQYF
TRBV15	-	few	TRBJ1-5	TGTGCCACCGGCGGCGGCAATAGCAATCAGCCCCAGCATTTT	CATGGGNSNQPQHF
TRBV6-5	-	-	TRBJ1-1	TGTGCCAGCATGTCCAGGGGTCTGAATGAAGCTTTCTTT	CASMSRGLNEAFF
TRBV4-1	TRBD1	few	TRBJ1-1	TGCGCCAGCAGCCAATACCGGGACAGGAACACTGAAGCTTTCTTT	CASSQYRDRNTEAFF
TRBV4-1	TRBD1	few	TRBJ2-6	TGCGCCAGCAGCCAAGAAGGCCCCCGGGACAGGGGGCTCGGGGCCAACGTCCTGACTTTC	CASSQEGPRDRGLGANVLTF
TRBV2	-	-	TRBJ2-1	TGTGCCAGCACCACAGCCGTCAGCTACAATGAGCAGTTCTTC	CASTTAVSYNEQFF
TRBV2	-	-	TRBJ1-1	TGTGCCAGCAAGGGATACTATGCGGGTCAGGACACTGAAGCTTTCTTT	CASKGYYAGQDTEAFF
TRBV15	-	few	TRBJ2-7	TGTGCCACCAGCAGAGGGGAAGGGAGCGAGCAGTACTTC	CATSRGEGSEQYF
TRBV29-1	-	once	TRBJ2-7	TGCAGCGTGCCTACAGGGAATTCCTACGAGCAGTACTTC	CSVPTGNSYEQYF
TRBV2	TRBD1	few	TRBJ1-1	TGTGCCAGCAGTGGACTGCCGGGACAGTACCTTCGGGGGACTGAAGCTTTCTTT	CASSGLPGQYLRGTEAFF
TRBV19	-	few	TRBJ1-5	TGTGCCAGTAGTCCGGACGGGAAGCAACCCCAGCATTTT	CASSPDGKQPQHF
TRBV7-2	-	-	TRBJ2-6	TGTGCCAGCAGCCCTAGTAGCTCTGGGGCCAACGTCCTGACTTTC	CASSPSSSGANVLTF
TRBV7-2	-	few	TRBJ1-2	TGTGCCGGGGGCCAGGGTGGCTATGGCTACACCTTC	CAGGQGGYGYTF
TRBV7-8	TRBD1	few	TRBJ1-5	TGTGCCAGCAGCCCATGGGACAGGGGCAACAATCAGCCCCAGCATTTT	CASSPWDRGNNQPQHF
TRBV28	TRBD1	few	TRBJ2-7	TGTGCCAGCGGGTCGGGACAGACAGACGAGCAGTACTTC	CASGSGQTDEQYF
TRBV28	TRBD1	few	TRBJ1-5	TGTGCCAGCAGTCCCCGGGACAGGGAGGGACAGCCCCAGCATTTT	CASSPRDREGQPQHF
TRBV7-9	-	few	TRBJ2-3	TGTGCCAGCAGCTTAGGGGAGGTAGCGGGCACAGATACGCAGTATTTT	CASSLGEVAGTDTQYF
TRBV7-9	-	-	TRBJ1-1	TGTGCCGTCGGTGGGCCAGCCGTAATGAACACTGAAGCTTTCTTT	CAVGGPAVMNTEAFF
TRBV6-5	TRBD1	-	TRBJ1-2	TGTGCCAGCAGGGCGACGGGACAGGGTTACGGCTACACCTTC	CASRATGQGYGYTF
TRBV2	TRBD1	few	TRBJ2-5	TGTGCCAGCAGTACGGGACAGGAAGAGACCCAGTACTTC	CASSTGQEETQYF
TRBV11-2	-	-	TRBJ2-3	TGTGCCAGCAGCTTAGATCGGGGGAGAGATACGCAGTATTTT	CASSLDRGRDTQYF
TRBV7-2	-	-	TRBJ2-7	TGTGCCAGCAGCTTACGACACTACGAGCAGTACTTC	CASSLRHYEQYF
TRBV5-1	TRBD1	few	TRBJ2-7	TGCGCCAGCAGCATTGGACAGGGGACCTACGAGCAGTACTTC	CASSIGQGTYEQYF
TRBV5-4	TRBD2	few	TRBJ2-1	TGTGCCAGCAGCTCGCGTAGCGGGGGGGCCGGGAATGAGCAGTTCTTC	CASSSRSGGAGNEQFF
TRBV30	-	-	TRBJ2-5	TGTGCCTACTGGCCCCGGACTCAAGAGACCCAGTACTTC	CAYWPRTQETQYF
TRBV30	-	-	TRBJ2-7	TGTGCCTGGAGTGTAGGAGGCGGCCCCTACGAGCAGTACTTC	CAWSVGGGPYEQYF
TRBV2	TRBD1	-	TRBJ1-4	TGTGCCAGCAGGGGGACAGGGGGCGGTGAAAAACTGTTTTTT	CASRGTGGGEKLFF
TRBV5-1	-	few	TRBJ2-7	TGCGCCAGCAGGTCGACAGTAACCTACGAGCAGTACTTC	CASRSTVTYEQYF
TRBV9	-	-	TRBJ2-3	TGTGCCAGCAGCGAGCTTCCCAGGACAGATACGCAGTATTTT	CASSELPRTDTQYF
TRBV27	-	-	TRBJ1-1	TGTGCCAGCGGGCAAGGAGGGGAGAACACTGAAGCTTTCTTT	CASGQGGENTEAFF
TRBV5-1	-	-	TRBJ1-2	TGCGCCAGCAGCTTGGAGGGGTCATATGGCTACACCTTC	CASSLEGSYGYTF
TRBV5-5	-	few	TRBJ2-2	TGTGCCAGCAGCGTTTTGGGCCTTGGGGGGGAGCTGTTTTTT	CASSVLGLGGELFF
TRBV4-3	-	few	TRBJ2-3	TGCGCCAGCAGCCAAGCAGCGGACTCCACGGGGGCAGATACGCAGTATTTT	CASSQAADSTGADTQYF
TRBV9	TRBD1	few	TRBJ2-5	TGTGCCAGCAGCTCGGGGACAGGTGAAGAGACCCAGTACTTC	CASSSGTGEETQYF
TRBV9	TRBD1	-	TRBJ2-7	TGTGCCAGCAGCGCTGGGACAGGGTCCGTGGAGCAGTACTTC	CASSAGTGSVEQYF
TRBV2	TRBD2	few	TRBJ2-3	TGTGCCAGCAGCGAAGCGGGGCGGGGACGGGGCACAGATACGCAGTATTTT	CASSEAGRGRGTDTQYF
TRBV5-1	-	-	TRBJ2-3	TGCGCCAGCAGCCCCGGGACAGATACGCAGTATTTT	CASSPGTDTQYF
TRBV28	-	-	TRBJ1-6	TGTGCCAGCAGTTTTTCCCCAAATTCACCCCTCCACTTT	CASSFSPNSPLHF
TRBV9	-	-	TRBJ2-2	TGTGCCAGCAGCGTAGTAGTTTTTCCGAACACCGGGGAGCTGTTTTTT	CASSVVVFPNTGELFF
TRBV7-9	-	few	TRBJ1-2	TGTGCCAGCAGCTTGACGGACGGGATCTATGGCTACACCTTC	CASSLTDGIYGYTF